The 7 T cell receptor beta chains reported below all come from one sample, sequenced in a study of cytomegalovirus exposure and HLA in healthy donors. TCRdb keeps only in-frame clones here, not all; method: immunoSEQ multiplex PCR. Here the sample spans about 160,000 clones, around four fifths being singletons. Sample: PBMCs. The origin of the receptors is a man aged 25-40 years in good health and CMV-seropositive.

This chain links TRBV27 with TRBJ1-5; no reliable D call. The CDR3 is 14 amino acids. CDR1 is MNHEY, CDR2 SMNVEV, per germline (reference sequence). Trimming removed 6 bases at V and 4 bases at J, with 13 bases between. The CDR3 DNA reads as TGTGCCAGCAGGACGGGGTTGGGGAATCAGCCCCAGCATTTT. It yields the protein CASRTGLGNQPQHF.

The chain links TRBV9 to TRBJ2-3; 16 bases align to TRBD2. The length of the CDR3 is 17 residues. Per the germline V gene, CDR1 is SGDLS and CDR2 is YYNGEE. Unmatched junction bases numbered 1, after V lost 0 bases and J lost 3 bases. The CDR3 loop is CASSVEGLAGGTDTQYF. The CDR3 DNA follows: TGTGCCAGCAGCGTAGAGGGACTAGCGGGGGGGACAGATACGCAGTATTTT. Drawing the rest from reference TRBV9 and TRBJ2-3, the complete variable domain is DSGVTQTPKHLITATGQRVTLRCSPRSGDLSVYWYQQSLDQGLQFLIQYYNGEERAKGNILERFSAQQFPDLHSELNLSSLELGDSALYFCASSVEGLAGGTDTQYFGPGTRLTVL.

In its sample, this clone was seen a few times. The sample carries other DNA sequences with the same CDR3. J is TRBJ2-3 and V is TRBV5-1, with TRBD2 identical over 14 bases. The CDR3 is made up of 16 amino acids. J gave up 3 bases and V 5 bases, and 5 bases lay outside the gene matches. From germline, CDR1 is SGHRS and CDR2 YFSETQ. CDR3 sequence (DNA): TGCGCCAGCAGGTCGGGACTAGCGGGGGATACAGATACGCAGTATTTT. It is translated as CASRSGLAGDTDTQYF.

The genes are TRBV6-5 and TRBJ1-6; the D gene is possibly TRBD1 (5 bases). Deletions cut 2 bases from V and 7 bases from J, with 9 bases between. This CDR3 is 14 amino acids long. CDR1 is MNHEY, CDR2 SVGAGI, per germline. CDR3 loop: CASSYGSGNSPLHF. CDR3 in DNA: TGTGCCAGCAGTTACGGGTCAGGGAATTCACCCCTCCACTTT.

The chain has TRBV5-1 and TRBJ2-7, with 11 nucleotides matching TRBD1. Germline CDR1 is SGHRS and CDR2 is YFSETQ. This CDR3 has 14 amino acids. J lost 0 bases, V lost 7 bases, and 3 bases had no gene match. The CDR3 is CASGDRGISYEQYF. The CDR3 bases are TGCGCCAGCGGGGACAGGGGGATCTCCTACGAGCAGTACTTC.

The rearrangement uses TRBV5-6 and TRBJ1-2, with D perhaps matching TRBD1 (5 bases). The length of the CDR3 is 15 residues. The V gene lost 0 bases and the J gene lost 0 bases, with 9 bases spanning the gap. Germline V gene data show CDR1 as SGHDT and CDR2 as YYEEEE. This CDR3 is CASSLDRGSNYGYTF. CDR3 nucleotide sequence: TGTGCCAGCAGCTTGGATAGGGGTTCTAACTATGGCTACACCTTC.

The chain combines TRBV5-6 with TRBJ1-2; no clear D gene. Trimming removed 0 bases from V and 2 bases from J, with 5 bases in between. The CDR3 extends over 13 amino acids. Germline V gene sequence: CDR1 SGHDT, CDR2 YYEEEE. CDR3 loop: CASSLGQNYGYTF. CDR3 sequence (DNA): TGTGCCAGCAGCTTGGGCCAGAACTATGGCTACACCTTC.